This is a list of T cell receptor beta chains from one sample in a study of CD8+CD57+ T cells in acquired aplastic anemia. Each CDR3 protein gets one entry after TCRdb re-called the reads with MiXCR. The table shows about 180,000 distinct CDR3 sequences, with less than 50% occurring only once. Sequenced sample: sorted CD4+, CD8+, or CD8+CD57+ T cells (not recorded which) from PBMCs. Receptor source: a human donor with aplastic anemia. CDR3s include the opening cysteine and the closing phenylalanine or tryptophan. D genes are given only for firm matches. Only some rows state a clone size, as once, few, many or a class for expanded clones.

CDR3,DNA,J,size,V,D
CASSEQTDEAFF,TGTGCCAGCAGTGAACAGACAGATGAAGCTTTCTTT,TRBJ1-1,-,TRBV25-1,-
CAWSERKLGNSPPHF,TGTGCCTGGAGTGAACGGAAACTAGGGAATTCACCCCCCCACTTT,TRBJ1-6,-,TRBV30,-
CSARVGADQPQHF,TGCAGTGCTAGAGTCGGGGCTGATCAGCCCCAGCATTTT,TRBJ1-5,many,TRBV20-1,-
CATSSPGQPSSYNEQFF,TGTGCCACCAGCAGCCCGGGACAACCGAGCTCCTACAATGAGCAGTTCTTC,TRBJ2-1,-,TRBV15,-
CASSLVPGTPGGAFF,TGTGCCAGCAGCTTAGTCCCGGGAACCCCTGGGGGAGCTTTCTTT,TRBJ1-1,-,TRBV7-9,-
CASSSKSIPRFYEQYF,TGTGCCAGCAGCTCGAAATCCATCCCTCGATTTTACGAGCAGTACTTC,TRBJ2-7,-,TRBV5-6,-
CASSVGRTGNTIYF,TGTGCCAGCAGCGTAGGACGGACTGGAAACACCATATATTTT,TRBJ1-3,many,TRBV9,-
CASSYGHPNYEQYF,TGTGCCAGCAGTTACGGGCATCCTAACTACGAGCAGTACTTC,TRBJ2-7,few,TRBV6-5,-
CASSVTGTGGWAGELFF,TGTGCCAGCAGCGTAACCGGGACAGGGGGCTGGGCCGGGGAGCTGTTTTTT,TRBJ2-2,many,TRBV9,TRBD1
CASLRGTGGGTDTQYF,TGTGCCAGTCTGCGGGGTACGGGAGGGGGCACAGATACGCAGTATTTT,TRBJ2-3,-,TRBV19,TRBD2
CASSPLWPDTQYF,TGTGCCAGCAGCCCCCTCTGGCCAGATACGCAGTATTTT,TRBJ2-3,-,TRBV7-2,-
CASSYRGGTEAFF,TGTGCCAGCAGTTACAGGGGTGGGACTGAAGCTTTCTTT,TRBJ1-1,many,TRBV6-5,-
CASTGDTGELFF,TGTGCCAGCACCGGGGATACCGGGGAGCTGTTTTTT,TRBJ2-2,many,TRBV7-6,-
CASSQRRGTDIQYF,TGTGCCAGCAGCCAAAGGCGGGGTACGGACATTCAGTACTTC,TRBJ2-4,many,TRBV11-2,-
CAISESVSNQPQHF,TGTGCCATCAGTGAGTCAGTTAGCAATCAGCCCCAGCATTTT,TRBJ1-5,-,TRBV10-3,-
CSARVRGRRDTQYF,TGCAGTGCTAGAGTACGGGGGCGTCGAGATACGCAGTATTTT,TRBJ2-3,once,TRBV20-1,-
CASSFSNEQYF,TGTGCCAGCAGCTTTAGCAATGAGCAGTATTTT,TRBJ2-3,-,TRBV7-9,-
CASSGGGVTGELFF,TGTGCCAGCAGTGGGGGGGGGGTCACCGGGGAGCTGTTTTTT,TRBJ2-2,-,TRBV2,TRBD2
CASSESGVSPQYF,TGCGCCAGCAGTGAGTCGGGGGTCTCCCCGCAGTATTTT,TRBJ2-3,-,TRBV10-1,-
CASSLVIGGSYNEQFF,TGTGCCAGCAGCTTAGTGATTGGGGGCTCCTACAATGAGCAGTTCTTC,TRBJ2-1,many,TRBV7-2,-
CASGNPYYGYTF,TGTGCCAGCGGTAATCCGTACTATGGCTACACCTTC,TRBJ1-2,many,TRBV6-6,-
CASSPGGGAAYF,TGTGCCAGCAGCCCCGGGGGAGGGGCAGCGTACTTC,TRBJ2-7,many,TRBV7-9,TRBD2